The source of this T cell receptor (beta chain) is a study of control samples from healthy donors and cancer patients. Measured with immunoSEQ multiplex PCR; TCRdb has only the in-frame clones, and not every one. The sample carries roughly 73,000 clones, around 92% recorded once. CDR3 size: 15 residues. The V gene's germline CDR1 is SEHNR and CDR2 FQNEAQ (reference sequence). Unmatched junction bases numbered 6, after V lost 5 bases and J lost 3 bases. This chain connects TRBV7-9 to TRBJ1-4, with 7 bases identical to TRBD1. The source is a woman aged 55-69 years in good health. Sample: blood. The CDR3 DNA reads TGTGCCAGCAGCCAAGGGGGCGGCTCTAATGAAAAACTGTTTTTT. This encodes CASSQGGGSNEKLFF.